This record looks at one T cell receptor (beta chain) sequence and its context. In the original workflow: Amplified reference gene primers provided the basis for estimating nucleated cell counts. The assay was immunoSEQ multiplex PCR, and TCRdb's table has in-frame clones only and misses some. V and J calls plus clone size are reproduced from that table; the DNA served to infer D and trimming. The top ten hold almost 4% of the sample, which has 55,000 to 90,000 clones, 85% to 90% seen once. This entry is derived from a study of blood T cell repertoires in COVID-19. Study-level background: Samples taken during acute and convalescent COVID-19 were collected in the United States, Italy and Spain.

The CDR3 covers 14 residues. Germline lookup yields CDR1 MGHRA and CDR2 YSYEKL. Trimming removed 4 bases from V and 3 bases from J; junction bases left unmatched: 5. The chain carries TRBV4-1 and TRBJ1-2, with TRBD1 identical over 7 bases. Sequencing input: peripheral blood. The clonotype originates from a man between 65 and 85 years old with active COVID-19. The DNA of the CDR3 is TGCGCCAGCAGCCTACAGGGGTTGGACTATGGCTACACCTTC. Protein: CASSLQGLDYGYTF.